These 7 T cell receptor beta chains originate from one sample sequenced in a study of blood T cell repertoires in COVID-19. Profiled with immunoSEQ multiplex PCR; TCRdb holds only in-frame clones, not every one. In the table there are some 250,000 clones, approximately 83% of which are singletons. The sample was peripheral blood. Source of these receptors: a woman aged 25-40 years who had recovered from COVID-19.

J is TRBJ2-3 and V is TRBV5-4, with unresolved D. The germline gives CDR1 SGHNT, CDR2 YYREEE (reference sequence). Trimming left V 0 bases short and J 4 bases short, with 9 bases between. The CDR3 contains 14 residues. In nucleotides, the CDR3 is TGTGCCAGCAGCTTGGATCTAGTTTCAGATACGCAGTATTTT. This sequence encodes CASSLDLVSDTQYF.

The CDR3 is CASRPTGGPGKLFF. The CDR3 DNA is TGTGCCAGCAGACCGACAGGGGGGCCGGGAAAACTGTTTTTT. This chain links TRBV6-5 with TRBJ1-4; 9 bases fit TRBD1. This CDR3 has 14 amino acids. Germline CDR1 MNHEY, CDR2 SVGAGI. With 6 bases clipped from V and 10 bases from J, the junction kept 9 bases outside the gene matches.

The chain has TRBV7-2 and TRBJ2-1, with 10 bases matching TRBD2. This CDR3 has 15 residues. From germline, CDR1 is SGHTA and CDR2 FQGNSA. With 0 bases clipped from V and 10 bases from J, the junction kept 6 bases outside the gene matches. The CDR3 bases are TGTGCCAGCAGCTTAGCTAGCGGGGGGCCAGGGGAGCAGTTCTTC. Amino acids: CASSLASGGPGEQFF.

In its sample, this clone ranks as medium-sized (0.01 to 0.1%). The J gene is TRBJ1-1, the V gene TRBV9, with 8 bases that match TRBD1. The CDR3 spans 15 residues. From germline, CDR1 is SGDLS and CDR2 YYNGEE. Losses at the gene ends were 3 bases for V and 6 bases for J; bases not matched to a gene: 10. DNA for the CDR3: TGTGCCAGCAGCGAAATGGACAGGGCAATGGCTGAAGCTTTCTTT. Translated: CASSEMDRAMAEAFF.

The chain is built from TRBV7-9 and TRBJ1-2; 7 bases agree with TRBD1. The junction had 5 bases not matched to a gene; V was cut back by 0 bases and J by 4 bases. The germline CDR1 and CDR2 sequences are SEHNR and FQNEAQ (reference sequence). The CDR3 has 15 amino acids. Written as DNA, the CDR3 is TGTGCCAGCAGCTTAGCCGGGACAGACTCCTATGGCTACACCTTC. This codes for CASSLAGTDSYGYTF. The full variable domain, rest sourced from reference TRBV7-9 and TRBJ1-2, is DTGVSQNPRHKITKRGQNVTFRCDPISEHNRLYWYRQTLGQGPEFLTYFQNEAQLEKSRLLSDRFSAERPKGSFSTLEIQRTEQGDSAMYLCASSLAGTDSYGYTFGSGTRLTVV.

J is TRBJ1-4 and V is TRBV30; possibly TRBD1 for D (5 bases). In germline, CDR1 is GTSNPN, CDR2 SVGIG (reference sequence). CDR3 length: 14 residues. Trimming removed 0 bases at V and 7 bases at J, with 12 bases between. CDR3: CAWSVPGGGEKLFF. The CDR3 nucleotides are TGTGCCTGGAGTGTACCGGGGGGGGGTGAAAAACTGTTTTTT.

The chain couples TRBV12-5 to TRBJ2-1; D ambiguous. Trimming pared 7 bases from V and 3 bases from J, leaving 13 bases between. Germline CDR1 is LGHNT and CDR2 is FRNRAP. The CDR3 has 14 amino acids. The CDR3 loop is CASAPRANYNEQFF. The CDR3 DNA reads as TGTGCTAGTGCGCCGCGAGCGAACTACAATGAGCAGTTCTTC.